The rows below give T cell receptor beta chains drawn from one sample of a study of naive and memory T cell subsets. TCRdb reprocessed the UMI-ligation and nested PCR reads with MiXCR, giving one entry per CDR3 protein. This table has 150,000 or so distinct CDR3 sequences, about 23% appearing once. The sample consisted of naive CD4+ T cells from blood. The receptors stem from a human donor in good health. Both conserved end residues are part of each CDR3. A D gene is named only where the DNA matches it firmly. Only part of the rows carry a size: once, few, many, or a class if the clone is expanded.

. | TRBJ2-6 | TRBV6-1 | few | TGTGCCAGCAAATTATTGGGGGCCAACGTCCTGACTTTC | CASKLLGANVLTF
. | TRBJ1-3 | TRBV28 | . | TGTGCCAGCAGTTTACCAGGGAATGGAAACACCATATATTTT | CASSLPGNGNTIYF
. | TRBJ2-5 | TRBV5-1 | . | TGCGCCAGCAGCTTGGAGGGCAGGCGCAGTCAAGAGACCCAGTACTTC | CASSLEGRRSQETQYF
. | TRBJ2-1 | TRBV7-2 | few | TGTGCCAGCAGCTTAGACGTGGTCAGGAGGGAGCAGTTCTTC | CASSLDVVRREQFF
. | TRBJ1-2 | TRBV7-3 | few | TGTGCCAGCAGCTCCCGGTGGAATGGCTACACCTTC | CASSSRWNGYTF
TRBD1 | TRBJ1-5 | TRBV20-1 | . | TGCAGTGCTAGCAGGGGACAGGGGAGGGGAATGCCCCAGCATTTT | CSASRGQGRGMPQHF
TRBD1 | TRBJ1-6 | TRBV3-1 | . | TGTGCCAGCAGCCTTCACGACAGGGGTCCACCCCTCCACTTT | CASSLHDRGPPLHF
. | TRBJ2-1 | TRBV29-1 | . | TGCAGCGCTGAGAGCGCTGAGCAGTTCTTC | CSAESAEQFF
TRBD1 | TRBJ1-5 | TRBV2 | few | TGTGCCAGCAGTGTTCGGACAGGGAATCAGCCCCAGCATTTT | CASSVRTGNQPQHF
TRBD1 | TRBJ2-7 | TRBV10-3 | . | TGTGCCATCAGGGACAGGTACGAGCAGTACTTC | CAIRDRYEQYF
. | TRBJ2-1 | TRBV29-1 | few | TGCAGCGGCGGACGAAACTCCTACAATGAGCAGTTCTTC | CSGGRNSYNEQFF
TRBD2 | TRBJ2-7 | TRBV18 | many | TGTGCCAGCTCAGCAAATCTAGCGGGAGGGCCAAACGAGCAGTACTTC | CASSANLAGGPNEQYF
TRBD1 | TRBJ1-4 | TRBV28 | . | TGTGCCAGCACTACGAGGACAGGTTCTGAAAAACTGTTTTTT | CASTTRTGSEKLFF
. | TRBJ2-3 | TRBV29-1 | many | TGCAGCGTTGGGCGTGCAGATACGCAGTATTTT | CSVGRADTQYF
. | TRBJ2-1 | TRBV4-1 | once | TGCGCCAGCAGCCCCATTGGGAGGCTACTAAACAATGAGCAGTTCTTC | CASSPIGRLLNNEQFF
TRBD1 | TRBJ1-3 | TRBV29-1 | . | TGCAGCGTTCAGGGGGCGACTGGAAACACCATATATTTT | CSVQGATGNTIYF
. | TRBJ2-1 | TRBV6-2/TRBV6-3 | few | TGTGCCAGCAAAGAAGCGGTAAGCAATGAGCAGTTCTTC | CASKEAVSNEQFF
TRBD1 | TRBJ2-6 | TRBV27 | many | TGTGCCAGCAGTTTATTGTGGACAGGGGTCTCTGGGGCCAACGTCCTGACTTTC | CASSLLWTGVSGANVLTF
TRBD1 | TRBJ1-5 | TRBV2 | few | TGTGCCAGCAGTGACCAACAGGGGCTCTTCAATCAGCCCCAGCATTTT | CASSDQQGLFNQPQHF
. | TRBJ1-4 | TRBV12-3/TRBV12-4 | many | TGTGCCAGCAGCGGGACAAGGCAAAAACTGTTTTTT | CASSGTRQKLFF
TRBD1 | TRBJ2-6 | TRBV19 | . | TGTGCCAGTACCCCCGGACAGGGGGTGAAGAACTCTGGGGCCAACGTCCTGACTTTC | CASTPGQGVKNSGANVLTF
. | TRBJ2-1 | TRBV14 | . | TGTGCCAGCAGCCAAGAGGAGAAGGGTTCCAGGGAGAATGAGCAGTTCTTC | CASSQEEKGSRENEQFF
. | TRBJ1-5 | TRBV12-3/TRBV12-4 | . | TGTGCCAGCAGTTGGCGGAATCAGCCCCAGCATTTT | CASSWRNQPQHF
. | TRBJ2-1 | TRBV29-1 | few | TGCAGCGCCCGGAGAGGGGGTTACAATGAGCAGTTCTTC | CSARRGGYNEQFF
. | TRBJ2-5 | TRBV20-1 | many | TGCAGTGCTAGAGACCCCGCCGGCCTTAAACAAGAGACCCAGTACTTC | CSARDPAGLKQETQYF
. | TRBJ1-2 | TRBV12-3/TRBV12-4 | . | TGTGCCAGCAGTCGCGGTTTACAGGGAATCGGCTACACCTTC | CASSRGLQGIGYTF
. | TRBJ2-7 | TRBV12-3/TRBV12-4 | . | TGTGCCAGCAGTTTTTACGCAGGGTTATCCTACGAGCAGTACTTC | CASSFYAGLSYEQYF
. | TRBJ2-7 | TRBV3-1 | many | TGTGCCAGCAGCCAAGTACGCTACGAGCAGTACTTC | CASSQVRYEQYF
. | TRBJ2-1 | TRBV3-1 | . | TGTGCCAGCAGCCACTCGATCCCGGGGGATGAGCAGTTCTTC | CASSHSIPGDEQFF
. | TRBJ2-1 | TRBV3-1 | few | TGTGCCAGCAGCCAAGCCATAAAAGGAGGTGAGCAGTTCTTC | CASSQAIKGGEQFF
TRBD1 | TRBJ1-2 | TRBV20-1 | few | TGCAGTGCTGTTCTTACAGGGGGTATTTCGAAGGGCTACACCTTC | CSAVLTGGISKGYTF
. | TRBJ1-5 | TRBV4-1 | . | TGCGCCAGCAGCCAAGATGGGGGGGCAGTCCAAAATCAGCCCCAGCATTTT | CASSQDGGAVQNQPQHF
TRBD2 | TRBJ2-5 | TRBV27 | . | TGTGCCAGCAGTTTGAGGCTAGCGGGAGCATTGGAGACCCAGTACTTC | CASSLRLAGALETQYF
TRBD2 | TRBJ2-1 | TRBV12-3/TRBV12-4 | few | TGTGCCAGCGGACCCGGGACTAGCGGGAGGGCCGCCTACAATGAGCAGTTCTTC | CASGPGTSGRAAYNEQFF
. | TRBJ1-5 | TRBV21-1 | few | TGTGCCAGCCAGGGTCTCCAGAAGCAGCCCCAGCATTTT | CASQGLQKQPQHF
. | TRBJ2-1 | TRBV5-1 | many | TGTGCCAGCAGCCCCCCGGGGAATGAGCAGTTCTTC | CASSPPGNEQFF
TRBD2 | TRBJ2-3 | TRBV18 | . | TGTGCCAGCTCACCACTCCCTTCGGGCGGCGCGGGAGAGAGAACAGATACGCAGTATTTT | CASSPLPSGGAGERTDTQYF